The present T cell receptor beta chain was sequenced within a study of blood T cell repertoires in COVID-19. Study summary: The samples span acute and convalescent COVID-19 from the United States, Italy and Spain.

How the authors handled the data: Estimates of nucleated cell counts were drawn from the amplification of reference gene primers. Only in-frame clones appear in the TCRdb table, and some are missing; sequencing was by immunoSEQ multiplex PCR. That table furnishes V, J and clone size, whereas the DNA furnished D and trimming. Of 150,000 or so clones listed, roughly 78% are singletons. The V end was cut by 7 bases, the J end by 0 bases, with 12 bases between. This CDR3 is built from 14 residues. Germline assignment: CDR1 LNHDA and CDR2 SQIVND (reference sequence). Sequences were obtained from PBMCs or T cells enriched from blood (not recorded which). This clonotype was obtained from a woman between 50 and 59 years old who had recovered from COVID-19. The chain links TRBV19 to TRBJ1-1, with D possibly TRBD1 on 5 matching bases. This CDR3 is CASTRQFMNTEAFF. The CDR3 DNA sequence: TGTGCCAGTACCCGACAGTTCATGAACACTGAAGCTTTCTTT. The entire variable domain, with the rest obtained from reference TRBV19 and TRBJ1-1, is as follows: DGGITQSPKYLFRKEGQNVTLSCEQNLNHDAMYWYRQDPGQGLRLIYYSQIVNDFQKGDIAEGYSVSREKKESFPLTVTSAQKNPTAFYLCASTRQFMNTEAFFGQGTRLTVV.